A selection of T cell receptor beta chains follows, all from one sample in a study of cytomegalovirus exposure and HLA in healthy donors. Using immunoSEQ multiplex PCR, the repertoire was profiled, and TCRdb retains in-frame clones only, with some absent. The sample includes approximately 260,000 clones, around 88% of them seen just once. The sequenced sample was PBMCs. The receptors were sampled from a woman aged 30 to 39 in good health and CMV-seropositive. Each CDR3 is given with its conserved first and last residue. Fields, in order: J gene, D gene, V gene, clone size, CDR3 DNA, CDR3 protein. D genes are given only for firm matches. Size is omitted from some rows. Given values are once, few, many or a class for expanded clones.

j_call: TRBJ2-1; d_call: .; v_call: TRBV11-3; clone_size: .; cdr3_nt: TGTGCCAGCAGCTTAACGAATTTGGCTGAGCAGTTCTTC; cdr3_aa: CASSLTNLAEQFF
j_call: TRBJ2-7; d_call: TRBD2; v_call: TRBV5-5; clone_size: few; cdr3_nt: TGTGCCAGCAGCTTGGGGGCGGGACTAGCGGCCAGCTCCTACGAGCAGTACTTC; cdr3_aa: CASSLGAGLAASSYEQYF
j_call: TRBJ2-7; d_call: TRBD2; v_call: TRBV11-3; clone_size: .; cdr3_nt: TGTGCCAGCAGGAGGACTAGTTTCGACGAGCAGTACTTC; cdr3_aa: CASRRTSFDEQYF
j_call: TRBJ1-1; d_call: .; v_call: TRBV5-1; clone_size: .; cdr3_nt: TGCGCCAGCGGTACCGGACAGCCGAACACTGAAGCTTTCTTT; cdr3_aa: CASGTGQPNTEAFF
j_call: TRBJ1-3; d_call: .; v_call: TRBV5-1; clone_size: .; cdr3_nt: TGCGCCAGCAGCCTAACCGCTGGGGGGGCAGGAGGAAAACAGAGCTCTGGAAACACCATATATTTT; cdr3_aa: CASSLTAGGAGGKQSSGNTIYF
j_call: TRBJ1-1; d_call: TRBD1; v_call: TRBV7-3; clone_size: .; cdr3_nt: TGTGCCAGCAGCTTAACGACAGGGGTAACTGAAGCTTTCTTT; cdr3_aa: CASSLTTGVTEAFF
j_call: TRBJ2-3; d_call: TRBD1; v_call: TRBV19; clone_size: once; cdr3_nt: TGTGCCAGTAGTATAGGACAGGGGGTTTCCACAGATACGCAGTATTTT; cdr3_aa: CASSIGQGVSTDTQYF
j_call: TRBJ1-2; d_call: .; v_call: TRBV28; clone_size: .; cdr3_nt: TGTGCCAGCAGTTCAAGGGCAAGGACTTATGGCTACACCTTC; cdr3_aa: CASSSRARTYGYTF
j_call: TRBJ1-1; d_call: TRBD1; v_call: TRBV5-1; clone_size: .; cdr3_nt: TGCGCCAGCAGGGCGTACAGGGGGCGCGGGACTGAAGCTTTCTTT; cdr3_aa: CASRAYRGRGTEAFF
j_call: TRBJ2-7; d_call: TRBD2; v_call: TRBV9; clone_size: .; cdr3_nt: TGTGCCAGCAGCGTAGGGGGACTAGCGGGTTATGGGGAGCAGTACTTC; cdr3_aa: CASSVGGLAGYGEQYF
j_call: TRBJ2-1; d_call: TRBD2; v_call: TRBV4-1; clone_size: .; cdr3_nt: TGCGCCAGCAGCCAAGGGTCCGCGGGAGGTACTAATGAGCAGTTCTTC; cdr3_aa: CASSQGSAGGTNEQFF
j_call: TRBJ2-7; d_call: .; v_call: TRBV5-6; clone_size: .; cdr3_nt: TGTGCCAGCAGCTTGTATCTATACGAGCAGTACTTC; cdr3_aa: CASSLYLYEQYF
j_call: TRBJ2-2; d_call: .; v_call: TRBV6-5; clone_size: .; cdr3_nt: TGTGCCAGCAGCCTAGTGAACACCGGGGAGCTGTTTTTT; cdr3_aa: CASSLVNTGELFF
j_call: TRBJ2-7; d_call: .; v_call: TRBV28; clone_size: .; cdr3_nt: TGTGCCAGCAGTTTTGAGGTTTACTACGAGCAGTACTTC; cdr3_aa: CASSFEVYYEQYF
j_call: TRBJ2-3; d_call: .; v_call: TRBV19; clone_size: .; cdr3_nt: TGTGCCAGTAGTACGAGTTACCCGGATACGCAGTATTTT; cdr3_aa: CASSTSYPDTQYF
j_call: TRBJ2-3; d_call: .; v_call: TRBV11-3; clone_size: .; cdr3_nt: TGTGCCAGCAGCTCCGGGAGACAGTCCACAGATACGCAGTATTTT; cdr3_aa: CASSSGRQSTDTQYF
j_call: TRBJ1-2; d_call: .; v_call: TRBV27; clone_size: few; cdr3_nt: TGTGCCAGCAGGCCAGGAACTAACTATGGCTACACCTTC; cdr3_aa: CASRPGTNYGYTF
j_call: TRBJ2-5; d_call: .; v_call: TRBV6-5; clone_size: few; cdr3_nt: TGTGCCAGCAGCCCAGGGGCGCAAGAGACCCAGTACTTC; cdr3_aa: CASSPGAQETQYF
j_call: TRBJ1-4; d_call: TRBD1; v_call: TRBV28; clone_size: .; cdr3_nt: TGTGCCAGCAGGCGGACAGGGAAGGGAGAAAAACTGTTTTTT; cdr3_aa: CASRRTGKGEKLFF
j_call: TRBJ1-4; d_call: TRBD1; v_call: TRBV7-9; clone_size: .; cdr3_nt: TGTGCCAGCAGCCTCGGACAGGGGATGAGAGAAAAACTGTTTTTT; cdr3_aa: CASSLGQGMREKLFF
j_call: TRBJ2-3; d_call: TRBD2; v_call: TRBV2; clone_size: .; cdr3_nt: TGTGCCAGCAGTGAAGGCCTAGCGGGAGGGACAGATACGCAGTATTTT; cdr3_aa: CASSEGLAGGTDTQYF
j_call: TRBJ1-3; d_call: .; v_call: TRBV30; clone_size: .; cdr3_nt: TGTGCCTGGAGATCCCGGGGAGGACTATTAAACACCATATATTTT; cdr3_aa: CAWRSRGGLLNTIYF
j_call: TRBJ2-7; d_call: .; v_call: TRBV5-8; clone_size: .; cdr3_nt: TGTGCCAGCAGCTTGGGGTCGTGGAGTAACGACGAGCAGTACTTC; cdr3_aa: CASSLGSWSNDEQYF
j_call: TRBJ2-7; d_call: .; v_call: TRBV5-1; clone_size: .; cdr3_nt: TGCGCCAGCAGCTTGGCCTCAGGAGGCCCCTACGAGCAGTACTTC; cdr3_aa: CASSLASGGPYEQYF
j_call: TRBJ2-1; d_call: TRBD1; v_call: TRBV6-1; clone_size: few; cdr3_nt: TGTGCCAGCAGTGACTTAGCTCTGGACAGGGGGTCGATCGATGAGCAGTTCTTC; cdr3_aa: CASSDLALDRGSIDEQFF
j_call: TRBJ1-1; d_call: .; v_call: TRBV6-1; clone_size: .; cdr3_nt: TGTGCCAGCAGTGAATGGGGATGGGAGACTGAAGCTTTCTTT; cdr3_aa: CASSEWGWETEAFF
j_call: TRBJ2-2; d_call: .; v_call: TRBV7-9; clone_size: .; cdr3_nt: TGTGCCAGCAGCTTAGCTTCCTACACCGGGGAGCTGTTTTTT; cdr3_aa: CASSLASYTGELFF
j_call: TRBJ1-1; d_call: .; v_call: TRBV11-3; clone_size: .; cdr3_nt: TGTGCCAGCAGCTTAGATAGAGGTGAAGCTTTCTTT; cdr3_aa: CASSLDRGEAFF
j_call: TRBJ1-1; d_call: .; v_call: TRBV27; clone_size: .; cdr3_nt: TGTGCCAGCAGTACCGCGACAGGTACCGGGGCCGAAGCTTTCTTT; cdr3_aa: CASSTATGTGAEAFF
j_call: TRBJ2-7; d_call: TRBD2; v_call: TRBV10-3; clone_size: .; cdr3_nt: TGTGCCATCAGTGAACCGGGGGAGGGCCACTACGAGCAGTACTTC; cdr3_aa: CAISEPGEGHYEQYF
j_call: TRBJ2-7; d_call: TRBD2; v_call: TRBV7-9; clone_size: .; cdr3_nt: TGTGCCAGCAGCTCCGGGACTAGCGGAGTGGGAAGCTCCTACGAGCAGTACTTC; cdr3_aa: CASSSGTSGVGSSYEQYF
j_call: TRBJ1-5; d_call: .; v_call: TRBV25-1; clone_size: .; cdr3_nt: TGTGCCAGCAGTCATTCAGGGGAGAAGCCCCAGCATTTT; cdr3_aa: CASSHSGEKPQHF
j_call: TRBJ1-1; d_call: .; v_call: TRBV6-5; clone_size: .; cdr3_nt: TGTGCCAGCAGCCATACAATGAACACTGAAGCTTTCTTT; cdr3_aa: CASSHTMNTEAFF
j_call: TRBJ2-7; d_call: TRBD1; v_call: TRBV7-2; clone_size: .; cdr3_nt: TGTGCCAGCAGCTTAGCGGGGACAGGGTACAACGAGCAGTACTTC; cdr3_aa: CASSLAGTGYNEQYF
j_call: TRBJ1-2; d_call: TRBD1; v_call: TRBV29-1; clone_size: .; cdr3_nt: TGCAGCGTGGAAGGGACAGGGAGATTTGAGGGCTACACCTTC; cdr3_aa: CSVEGTGRFEGYTF
j_call: TRBJ2-7; d_call: TRBD1; v_call: TRBV6-1; clone_size: .; cdr3_nt: TGTGCCAGTCACAGGGGGGACTTCTACGAGCAGTACTTC; cdr3_aa: CASHRGDFYEQYF
j_call: TRBJ1-2; d_call: .; v_call: TRBV21-1; clone_size: .; cdr3_nt: TGTGCCAGCAGCAAAGGAGAAATTAGGGGACACCCTGGCTTC; cdr3_aa: CASSKGEIRGHPGF
j_call: TRBJ2-1; d_call: TRBD2; v_call: TRBV11-3; clone_size: once; cdr3_nt: TGTGCCAGCAGCTTAGCTAGCGGGATTAACAATGAGCAGTTCTTC; cdr3_aa: CASSLASGINNEQFF
j_call: TRBJ2-1; d_call: .; v_call: TRBV5-6; clone_size: .; cdr3_nt: TGTGCCAGCAGCTTAACAGGCTACAATGAGCAGTTCTTC; cdr3_aa: CASSLTGYNEQFF
j_call: TRBJ2-5; d_call: .; v_call: TRBV29-1; clone_size: .; cdr3_nt: TGCAGCGTTGAAGGACTGCAAGAGACCCAGTACTTC; cdr3_aa: CSVEGLQETQYF
j_call: TRBJ2-1; d_call: TRBD1; v_call: TRBV5-1; clone_size: .; cdr3_nt: TGCGCCAGCAGAGGGACAGTAGTATACAATGAGCAGTTCTTC; cdr3_aa: CASRGTVVYNEQFF
j_call: TRBJ1-2; d_call: TRBD1; v_call: TRBV18; clone_size: .; cdr3_nt: TGTGCCAGCTCAATCCAGGGGGTTGGCTACACCTTC; cdr3_aa: CASSIQGVGYTF
j_call: TRBJ1-2; d_call: TRBD1; v_call: TRBV10-3; clone_size: .; cdr3_nt: TGTGCCATCAGTTCCCCCGGGACAGGGGTGGGCTACACCTTC; cdr3_aa: CAISSPGTGVGYTF
j_call: TRBJ1-2; d_call: .; v_call: TRBV19; clone_size: .; cdr3_nt: TGTGCCACCCTCCGGGACAATGACTATGGCTACACCTTC; cdr3_aa: CATLRDNDYGYTF
j_call: TRBJ2-1; d_call: .; v_call: TRBV27; clone_size: .; cdr3_nt: TGTGCCAGCAGTTTACGTGGGCAGGAGCAGTTCTTC; cdr3_aa: CASSLRGQEQFF
j_call: TRBJ2-7; d_call: .; v_call: TRBV7-9; clone_size: few; cdr3_nt: TGTGCCAGCAGCTTGGCAGGGGTCTCCTACGAGCAGTACTTC; cdr3_aa: CASSLAGVSYEQYF